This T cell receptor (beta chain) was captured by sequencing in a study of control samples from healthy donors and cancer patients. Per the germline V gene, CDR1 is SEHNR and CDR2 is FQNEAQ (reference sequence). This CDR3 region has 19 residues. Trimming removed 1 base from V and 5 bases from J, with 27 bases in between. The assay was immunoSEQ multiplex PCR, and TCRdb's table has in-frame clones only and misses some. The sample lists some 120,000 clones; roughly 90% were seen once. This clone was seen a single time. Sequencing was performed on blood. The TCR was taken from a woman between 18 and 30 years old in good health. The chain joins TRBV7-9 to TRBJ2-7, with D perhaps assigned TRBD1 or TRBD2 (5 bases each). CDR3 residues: CASSLGRRDRDYIGHEQYF. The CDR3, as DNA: TGTGCCAGCAGCTTAGGACGCCGGGACCGAGACTATATAGGTCACGAGCAGTACTTC.